This T cell receptor beta chain was sequenced in a study of cytomegalovirus exposure and HLA in healthy donors. Study-wide results and caveats: The study put 150 or so TCR beta chains on its list as cytomegalovirus-associated. Later genetic work tied a missense DCLRE1C variant to beta-chain V and J trimming.

Comments on this clone: Its antigen is still unknown.

The primer mix had 60 Vbeta and 13 Jbeta primers. Clones were read by immunoSEQ multiplex PCR, and TCRdb kept only the in-frame ones, dropping some. The sample shows about 300,000 clones, approximately 90% of them seen only once. CDR3 length: 15 residues. V shed 10 bases and J 9 bases; nucleotides not matched to a gene: 15. The germline CDR1 and CDR2 sequences are MNHNS and SASEGT. Sequenced sample: PBMCs. The receptor comes from a middle-aged man in good health and CMV-seropositive. The chain employs TRBV6-1 and TRBJ2-1; the match to TRBD1 covers 10 bases. CDR3 nucleotides: TGTGCCATCAAAGAGGGACAGGGGTCGTTAAGTGAGCAGTTCTTC. Amino acids: CAIKEGQGSLSEQFF.